The count of the clone carrying this T cell receptor (beta chain) is one. Its antigen is still unknown. The CDR3 is 15 amino acids. J was trimmed by 0 bases and V by 5 bases; bases with no gene match: 5. Germline-derived CDR1 and CDR2 are MNHEY and SMNVEV (reference sequence). This sample is part of a study of T cell responses to AZD1222 COVID-19 vaccine. Study conclusions and caveats: Once two AZD1222 doses were given, Spike-specific TCR breadth and depth went up. All repertoire sampling was performed exclusively after the peak T cell response. Reportedly, close to half of spike-specific TCRs are directed against unmutated variant regions.

Libraries were prepared by immunoSEQ multiplex PCR; TCRdb keeps only in-frame clonotypes and omits some of them. The top ten clones hold about 14% of a sample with some 56,000 clones, approximately 83% of them seen once. The clonotype was recovered from an adult in good health. Source: peripheral blood, taken on day 0 of AZD1222 vaccination. This sequence joins TRBV27 and TRBJ2-7; 9 bases match TRBD1. The CDR3 DNA follows: TGTGCCAGCAGTCCCGGACAGGGGTTCTCCTACGAGCAGTACTTC. Residues: CASSPGQGFSYEQYF.